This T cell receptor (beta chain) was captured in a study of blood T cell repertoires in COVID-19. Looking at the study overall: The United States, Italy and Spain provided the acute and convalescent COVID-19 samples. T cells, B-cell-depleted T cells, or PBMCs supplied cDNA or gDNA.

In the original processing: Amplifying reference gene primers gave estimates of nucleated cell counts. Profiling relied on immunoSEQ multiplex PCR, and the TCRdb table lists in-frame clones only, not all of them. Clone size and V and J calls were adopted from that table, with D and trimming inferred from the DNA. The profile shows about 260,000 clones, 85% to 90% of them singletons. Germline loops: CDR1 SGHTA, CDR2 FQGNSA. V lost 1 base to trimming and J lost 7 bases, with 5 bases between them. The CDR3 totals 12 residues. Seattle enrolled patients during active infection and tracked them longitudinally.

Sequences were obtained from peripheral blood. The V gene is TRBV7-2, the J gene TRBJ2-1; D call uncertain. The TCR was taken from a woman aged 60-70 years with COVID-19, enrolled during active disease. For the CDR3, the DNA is TGTGCCAGCAGCTTAGTTTATAATGAGCAGTTCTTC. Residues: CASSLVYNEQFF.